The source of this T cell receptor (beta chain) is a study of identical twins. Findings of the study overall: Alpha sequences out of frame and shared by twins had excess low generation probability.

This clonotype has more than one count but fewer than ten. The antigen remains undetermined. Germline V gene lookup returns CDR1 DFQATT and CDR2 SNEGSKA (reference sequence). The CDR3 spans 12 residues. V lost 6 bases and J lost 5, with 13 bases in between. TCRdb used MiXCR to reprocess the 5' RACE reads, holding one entry per CDR3 protein. The sample yields approximately 690,000 distinct CDR3 sequences, roughly 6% seen once. This receptor was identified in a man between 18 and 29 years old in good health. Material: naive T cells sorted from blood. The rearrangement joins TRBV20-1 to TRBJ2-5; D is perhaps TRBD1 (5 bases). The CDR3 nucleotides read TGCAGTGCCCTCCGGGCAGGGGAGACCCAGTACTTC. Its translation: CSALRAGETQYF.